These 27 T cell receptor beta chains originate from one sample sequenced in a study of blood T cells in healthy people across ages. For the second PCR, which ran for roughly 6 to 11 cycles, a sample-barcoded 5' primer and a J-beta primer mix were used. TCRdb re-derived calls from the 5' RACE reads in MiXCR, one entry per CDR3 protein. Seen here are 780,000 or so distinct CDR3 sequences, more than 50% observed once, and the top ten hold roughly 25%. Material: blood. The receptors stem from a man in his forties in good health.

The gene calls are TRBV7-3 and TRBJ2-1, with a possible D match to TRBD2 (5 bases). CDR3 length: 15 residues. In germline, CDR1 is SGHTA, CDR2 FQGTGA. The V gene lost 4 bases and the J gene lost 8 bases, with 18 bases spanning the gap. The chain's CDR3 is CASSSTGISADEQFF. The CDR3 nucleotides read TGTGCCAGCAGCTCAACCGGGATTTCGGCGGATGAGCAGTTCTTC. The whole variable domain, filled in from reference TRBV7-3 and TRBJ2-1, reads GAGVSQTPSNKVTEKGKYVELRCDPISGHTALYWYRQSLGQGPEFLIYFQGTGAADDSGLPNDRFFAVRPEGSVSTLKIQRTERGDSAVYLCASSSTGISADEQFFGPGTRLTVL.

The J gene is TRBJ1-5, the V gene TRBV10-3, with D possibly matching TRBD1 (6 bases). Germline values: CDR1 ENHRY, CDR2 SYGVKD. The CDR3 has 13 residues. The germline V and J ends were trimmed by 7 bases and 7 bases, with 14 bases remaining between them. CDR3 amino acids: CAIKGDQIQPQHF. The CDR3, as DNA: TGTGCCATCAAGGGGGACCAGATACAGCCCCAGCATTTT.

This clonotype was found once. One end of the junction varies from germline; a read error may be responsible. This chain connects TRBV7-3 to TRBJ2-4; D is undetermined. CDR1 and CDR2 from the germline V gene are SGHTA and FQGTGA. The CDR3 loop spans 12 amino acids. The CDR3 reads CANSLAKNIQYF. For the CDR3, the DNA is TGTGCCAACAGCCTTGCCAAAAACATTCAGTACTTC.

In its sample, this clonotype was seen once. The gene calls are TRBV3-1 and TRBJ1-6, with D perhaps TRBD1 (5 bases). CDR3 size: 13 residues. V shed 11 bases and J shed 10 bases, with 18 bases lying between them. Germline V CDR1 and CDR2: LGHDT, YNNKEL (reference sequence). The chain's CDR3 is CAARGGLGSPLHF. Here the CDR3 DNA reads TGTGCCGCCCGCGGGGGATTGGGGTCACCCCTCCACTTT.

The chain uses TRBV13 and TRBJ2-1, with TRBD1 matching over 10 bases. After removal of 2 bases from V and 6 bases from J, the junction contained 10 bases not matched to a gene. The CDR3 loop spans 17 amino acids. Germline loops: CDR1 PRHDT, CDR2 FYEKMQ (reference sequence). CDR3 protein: CASSLRLSDRGVNEQFF. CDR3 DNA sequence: TGTGCCAGCAGCTTAAGGTTGTCGGACAGGGGGGTCAATGAGCAGTTCTTC.

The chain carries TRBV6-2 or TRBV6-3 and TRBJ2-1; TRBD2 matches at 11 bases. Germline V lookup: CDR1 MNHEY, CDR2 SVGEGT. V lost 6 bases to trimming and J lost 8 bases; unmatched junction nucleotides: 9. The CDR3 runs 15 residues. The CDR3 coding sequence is TGTGCCAGCAGACTCGGCACTAGCGGGAGTTATGAGCAGTTCTTC. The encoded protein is CASRLGTSGSYEQFF.

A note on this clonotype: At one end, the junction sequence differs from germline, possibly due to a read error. CDR3 protein: CASSQDGTGAYEQYF. CDR3 DNA: TGTGCAAGCAGCCAAGACGGGACAGGGGCCTACGAGCAGTACTTC. V gene TRBV3-1 combines with J gene TRBJ2-7; 10 bases line up with TRBD1. The V gene's germline CDR1 is LGHDT and CDR2 YNNKEL (reference sequence). There are 15 residues in the CDR3.

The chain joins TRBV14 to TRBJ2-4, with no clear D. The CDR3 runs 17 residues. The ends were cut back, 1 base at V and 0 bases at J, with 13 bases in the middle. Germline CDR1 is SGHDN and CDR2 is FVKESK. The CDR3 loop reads CASSQAGRTVAKNIQYF. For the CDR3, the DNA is TGTGCCAGCAGCCAAGCAGGCAGAACCGTAGCCAAAAACATTCAGTACTTC.

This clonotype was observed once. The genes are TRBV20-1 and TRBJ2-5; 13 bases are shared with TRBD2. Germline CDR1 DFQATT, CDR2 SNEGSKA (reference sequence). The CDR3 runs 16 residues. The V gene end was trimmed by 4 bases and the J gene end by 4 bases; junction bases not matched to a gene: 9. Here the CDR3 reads CSATRTSGRRAETQYF. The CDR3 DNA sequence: TGCAGTGCTACTCGGACTAGCGGGAGACGGGCAGAGACCCAGTACTTC.

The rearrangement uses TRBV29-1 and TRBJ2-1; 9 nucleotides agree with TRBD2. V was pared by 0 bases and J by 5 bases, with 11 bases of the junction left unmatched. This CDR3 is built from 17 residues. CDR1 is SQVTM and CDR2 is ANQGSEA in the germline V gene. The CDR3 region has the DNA TGCAGCGTTGAAGATCCCGTTTCCGTAGCGGGGGACAATGAGCAGTTCTTC. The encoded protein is CSVEDPVSVAGDNEQFF.

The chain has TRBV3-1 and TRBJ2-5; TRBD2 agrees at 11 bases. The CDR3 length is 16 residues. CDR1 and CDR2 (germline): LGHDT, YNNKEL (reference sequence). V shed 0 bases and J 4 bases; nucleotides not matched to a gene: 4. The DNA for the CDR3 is TGTGCCAGCAGCCAAGAGGACCTAGCGGGAGGAGAGACCCAGTACTTC. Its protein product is CASSQEDLAGGETQYF.

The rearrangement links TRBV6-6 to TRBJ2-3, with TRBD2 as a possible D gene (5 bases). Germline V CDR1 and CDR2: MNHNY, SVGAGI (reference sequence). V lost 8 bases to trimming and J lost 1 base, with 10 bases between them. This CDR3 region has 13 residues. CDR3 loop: CASERAGTDTQYF. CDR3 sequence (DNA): TGTGCCAGCGAGAGGGCAGGCACAGATACGCAGTATTTT.

The CDR3 reads CATNNGTRFNEQFF. CDR3 sequence (DNA): TGTGCCACCAACAACGGGACTAGGTTCAATGAGCAGTTCTTC. The chain combines TRBV24-1 with TRBJ2-1, with TRBD2 matching over 8 bases. The CDR3 spans 14 residues. The ends lost 8 bases at V and 6 bases at J; junction bases unmatched: 8. Germline V gene lookup returns CDR1 KGHDR and CDR2 SFDVKD.

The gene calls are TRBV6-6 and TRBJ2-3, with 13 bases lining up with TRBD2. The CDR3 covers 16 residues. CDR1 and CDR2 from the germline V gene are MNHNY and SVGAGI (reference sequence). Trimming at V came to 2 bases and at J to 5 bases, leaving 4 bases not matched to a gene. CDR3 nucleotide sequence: TGTGCCAGCAGTTACGCACTAGCGGGGGGGCAAGATACGCAGTATTTT. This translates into CASSYALAGGQDTQYF.

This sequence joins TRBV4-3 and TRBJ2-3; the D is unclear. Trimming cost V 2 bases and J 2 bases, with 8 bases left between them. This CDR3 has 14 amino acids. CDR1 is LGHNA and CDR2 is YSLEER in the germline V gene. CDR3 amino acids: CASSQSKYTDTQYF. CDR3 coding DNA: TGCGCCAGCAGCCAATCGAAATACACAGATACGCAGTATTTT.

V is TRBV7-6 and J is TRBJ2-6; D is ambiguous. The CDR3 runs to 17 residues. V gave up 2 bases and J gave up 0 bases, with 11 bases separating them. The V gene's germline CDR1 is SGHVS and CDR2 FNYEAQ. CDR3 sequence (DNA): TGTGCCAGCAGCTTAATTACCCAGACCTCTGGGGCCAACGTCCTGACTTTC. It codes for CASSLITQTSGANVLTF.

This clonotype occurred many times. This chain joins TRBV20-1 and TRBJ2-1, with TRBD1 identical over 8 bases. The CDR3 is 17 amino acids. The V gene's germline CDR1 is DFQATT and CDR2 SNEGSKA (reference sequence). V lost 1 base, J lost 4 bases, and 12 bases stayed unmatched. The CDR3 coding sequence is TGCAGTGCTAGAGCATTTGAGGCACAGGGGGTTTACAATGAGCAGTTCTTC. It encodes CSARAFEAQGVYNEQFF.

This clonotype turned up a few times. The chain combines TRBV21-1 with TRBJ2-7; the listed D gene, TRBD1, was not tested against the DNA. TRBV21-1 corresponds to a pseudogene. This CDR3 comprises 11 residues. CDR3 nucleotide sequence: TGTGCCAGCAGCCCATTGCAGGGGAAGTACTTC. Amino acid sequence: CASSPLQGKYF.

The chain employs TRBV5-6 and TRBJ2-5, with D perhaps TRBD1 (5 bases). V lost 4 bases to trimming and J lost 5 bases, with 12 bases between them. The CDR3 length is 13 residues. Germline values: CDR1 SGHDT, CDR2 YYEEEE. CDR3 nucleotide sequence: TGTGCCAGCAGCCCGACTTGGGGCGAGACCCAGTACTTC. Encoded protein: CASSPTWGETQYF.

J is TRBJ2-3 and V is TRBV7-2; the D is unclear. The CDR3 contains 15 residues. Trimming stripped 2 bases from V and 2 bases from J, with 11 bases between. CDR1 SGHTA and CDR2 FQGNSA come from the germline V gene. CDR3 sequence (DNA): TGTGCCAGCAGCTTATACGGGCTTTACACAGATACGCAGTATTTT. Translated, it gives CASSLYGLYTDTQYF.

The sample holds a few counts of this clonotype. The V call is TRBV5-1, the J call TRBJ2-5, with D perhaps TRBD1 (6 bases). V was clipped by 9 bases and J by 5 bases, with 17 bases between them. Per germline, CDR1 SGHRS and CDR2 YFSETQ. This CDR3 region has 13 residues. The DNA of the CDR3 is TGCGCCACCGCACAGGGAACGGGGGAGACCCAGTACTTC. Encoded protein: CATAQGTGETQYF.

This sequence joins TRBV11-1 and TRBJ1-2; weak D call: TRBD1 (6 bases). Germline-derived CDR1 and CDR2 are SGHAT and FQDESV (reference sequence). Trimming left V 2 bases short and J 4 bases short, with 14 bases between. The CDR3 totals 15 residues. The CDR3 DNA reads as TGTGCCAGCAGCTTAAACCCAGGGGTCGGCTATGGCTACACCTTC. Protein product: CASSLNPGVGYGYTF.

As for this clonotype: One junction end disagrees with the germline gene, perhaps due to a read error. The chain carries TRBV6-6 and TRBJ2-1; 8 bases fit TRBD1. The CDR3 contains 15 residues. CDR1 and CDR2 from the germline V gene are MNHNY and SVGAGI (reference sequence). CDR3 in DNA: TGTGCCAGCAGTGCCGGACAGGGTGGAACCAATGTGCAGTTCTTC. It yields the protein CASSAGQGGTNVQFF.

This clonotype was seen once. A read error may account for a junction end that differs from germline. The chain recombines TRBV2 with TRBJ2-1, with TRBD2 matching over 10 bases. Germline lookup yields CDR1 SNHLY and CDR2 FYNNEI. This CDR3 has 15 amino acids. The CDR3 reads CTSSVGLARYNEQFF. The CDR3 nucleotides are TGTACCAGCAGTGTGGGACTAGCGAGATACAATGAGCAGTTCTTC. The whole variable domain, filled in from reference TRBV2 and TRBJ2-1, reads EPEVTQTPSHQVTQMGQEVILRCVPISNHLYFYWYRQILGQKVEFLVSFYNNEISEKSEIFDDQFSVERPDGSNFTLKIRSTKLEDSAMYFCTSSVGLARYNEQFFGPGTRLTVL.

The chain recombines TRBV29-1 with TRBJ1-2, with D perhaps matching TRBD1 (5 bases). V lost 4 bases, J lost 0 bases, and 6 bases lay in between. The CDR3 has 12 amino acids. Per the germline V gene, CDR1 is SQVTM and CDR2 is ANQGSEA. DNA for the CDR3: TGCAGCGTTGGACAGCCTAACTATGGCTACACCTTC. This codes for CSVGQPNYGYTF.

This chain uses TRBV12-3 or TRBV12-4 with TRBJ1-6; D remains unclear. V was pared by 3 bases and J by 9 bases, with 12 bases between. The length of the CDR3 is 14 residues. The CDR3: CASSFIGYPSPLHF. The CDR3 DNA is TGTGCCAGCAGTTTTATAGGGTATCCTTCACCCCTCCACTTT.

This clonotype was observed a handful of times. The CDR3 sequence: CASSAHTQGWGEKLFF. CDR3 DNA: TGTGCCAGCAGCGCGCATACACAGGGTTGGGGTGAAAAACTGTTTTTT. The rearrangement uses TRBV7-2 and TRBJ1-4; possible D gene TRBD1, 6 bases. This CDR3 spans 16 amino acids. CDR1 is SGHTA and CDR2 is FQGNSA in the germline V gene. V lost 5 bases, J lost 7 bases, and 20 bases lay in between. Complete variable domain (other parts from reference TRBV7-2 and TRBJ1-4): GAGVSQSPSNKVTEKGKDVELRCDPISGHTALYWYRQSLGQGLEFLIYFQGNSAPDKSGLPSDRFSAERTGGSVSTLTIQRTQQEDSAVYLCASSAHTQGWGEKLFFGSGTQLSVL.